Below, 2 T cell receptor beta chains from the same sample are listed, as sequenced in a study of OX40 agonist ivuxolimab in advanced cancers. This table comes from immunoSEQ multiplex PCR, and its TCRdb copy is limited to in-frame clones, with some not included. The data contain about 29,000 clones, 80% to 95% of them singletons. The sample in question was CD4+ or CD8+ T cells sorted from blood, obtained in a trial of the OX40 agonist ivuxolimab. All receptors come from an adult with an advanced solid tumor such as melanoma, head and neck, liver or kidney cancer.

The chain couples TRBV5-1 to TRBJ2-1; a weak D match, TRBD2 (6 bases). Trimming removed 2 bases from V and 4 bases from J, with 13 bases in between. This CDR3 spans 15 amino acids. Germline values: CDR1 SGHRS, CDR2 YFSETQ. CDR3 DNA sequence: TGCGCCAGCAGCTTCTCGGGGGATCGGTACAATGAGCAGTTCTTC. This translates into CASSFSGDRYNEQFF.

The chain links TRBV11-2 to TRBJ1-4; D is uncertain. V was shortened by 5 bases and J by 8 bases, with 9 bases between the two germline ends. Germline lookup yields CDR1 SGHAT and CDR2 FQNNGV. The CDR3 extends over 12 amino acids. This CDR3 reads CASSTAGEKLFF. The CDR3, as DNA: TGTGCCAGCAGCACCGCGGGGGAAAAACTGTTTTTT.